This entry lists 20 T cell receptor beta chains sequenced from one sample in a study of Ad26.COV2.S vaccination and SARS-CoV-2 variants. Treatment: approximately 18 received Ad26.COV2.S at low or high dose, single or two shots; a few received placebo; per-sample allocation not given. Sampling took place 63 days after the first vaccine or placebo injection. The protocol was immunoSEQ multiplex PCR, while the TCRdb copy is restricted to in-frame clones and leaves out a portion. The repertoire holds a few hundred thousand clones, with about 92% as singletons. Sequenced here: peripheral blood, sampled in a trial of Ad26.COV2.S vaccine versus placebo. The source of these receptors is a person between 18 and 60 years old who received the Ad26.COV2.S COVID-19 vaccine or a placebo.

This clone has only a few counts. The chain uses TRBV7-9 and TRBJ1-4; 8 bases line up with TRBD1. Germline lookup yields CDR1 SEHNR and CDR2 FQNEAQ (reference sequence). The ends lost 5 bases at V and 6 bases at J; junction bases unmatched: 8. The CDR3 is 15 amino acids. The CDR3 DNA sequence: TGTGCCAGCAGCCGTCGGACAGGGCGGGATGAAAAACTGTTTTTT. It specifies CASSRRTGRDEKLFF.

The chain couples TRBV28 to TRBJ2-1; D not resolved. The length of the CDR3 is 14 residues. Per germline, CDR1 MDHEN and CDR2 SYDVKM. The V and J ends lost 6 bases and 4 bases respectively, with 13 bases between them. The CDR3 is CASSTDDQYNEQFF. CDR3 nucleotide sequence: TGTGCCAGCAGCACGGACGACCAATACAATGAGCAGTTCTTC.

The chain is built from TRBV5-1 and TRBJ2-5, with a possible D match to TRBD2 (5 bases). Deletions cut 0 bases from V and 5 bases from J, with 14 bases between. CDR3 size: 15 residues. Germline CDR1 SGHRS, CDR2 YFSETQ. CDR3 sequence (DNA): TGCGCCAGCAGCTTGGAATCGGGATCAGAGGAGACCCAGTACTTC. This translates into CASSLESGSEETQYF.

The rearrangement uses TRBV7-9 and TRBJ1-3; tentative D call: TRBD1 (6 bases). Looked up from germline, CDR1 is SEHNR and CDR2 is FQNEAQ (reference sequence). V gave up 4 bases and J gave up 2 bases, with 15 bases separating them. The CDR3 length is 16 residues. CDR3 nucleotide sequence: TGTGCCAGCAGCTCTTTTGGGGGACACGCTGGAAACACCATATATTTT. Translation gives CASSSFGGHAGNTIYF.

This clone was seen once. This chain connects TRBV5-1 to TRBJ2-5; TRBD1 might be the D (7 bases). Germline assignment: CDR1 SGHRS and CDR2 YFSETQ. Trimming took 0 bases from V and 6 from J, leaving 15 bases between them. This CDR3 spans 15 amino acids. The CDR3: CASSLAAGGSQTQYF. The CDR3 DNA follows: TGCGCCAGCAGCTTGGCGGCAGGGGGGAGTCAGACCCAGTACTTC.

The rearrangement joins TRBV5-6 to TRBJ2-7, with 10 bases that match TRBD2. CDR1 and CDR2 from the germline V gene are SGHDT and YYEEEE. V lost 3 bases, J lost 3 bases, and 18 bases stayed unmatched. The CDR3 runs 19 residues. The CDR3 protein is CASSSEAGRAGTSDYEQYF. The CDR3 bases are TGTGCCAGCAGCTCTGAGGCTGGCAGGGCCGGGACTAGCGACTACGAGCAGTACTTC.

The J gene is TRBJ2-7, the V gene TRBV11-1, with D uncertain. The length of the CDR3 is 14 residues. The germline V gene encodes CDR1 SGHAT and CDR2 FQDESV (reference sequence). V was pared by 0 bases and J by 0 bases, with 6 bases between. DNA for the CDR3: TGTGCCAGCAGCTTAGCTCCCGCCTCCTACGAGCAGTACTTC. This translates into CASSLAPASYEQYF.

The rearrangement links TRBV3-1 (or the pseudogene TRBV3-2) to TRBJ2-3; D is perhaps TRBD1 (5 bases). This CDR3 has 14 residues. V was shortened by 8 bases and J by 1 base, with 13 bases between the two germline ends. Germline CDR1 LGHDT, CDR2 YNNKEL (reference sequence). In nucleotides, the CDR3 is TGTGCCAGCGGGGCAGGTCCCCGCACAGATACGCAGTATTTT. Its translation is CASGAGPRTDTQYF.

The J gene is TRBJ2-7, the V gene TRBV4-3, with 9 positions matching TRBD1. From germline, CDR1 is LGHNA and CDR2 YSLEER. V shed 1 base, J shed 4 bases, and the junction held 14 bases outside the gene matches. There are 18 residues in the CDR3. This CDR3 is CASSQVRGVQGATYEQYF. CDR3 DNA: TGCGCCAGCAGCCAAGTTCGTGGGGTACAGGGGGCTACGTACGAGCAGTACTTC.

The rearrangement uses TRBV27 and TRBJ2-5; 11 bases match TRBD2. V was clipped by 5 bases and J by 6 bases; unmatched bases: 8. The CDR3 length is 15 residues. Germline V gene sequence: CDR1 MNHEY, CDR2 SMNVEV (reference sequence). In DNA form, the CDR3 reads TGTGCCAGCAGTCAGACTAGCGGGATCGGGAAGACCCAGTACTTC. This gives the protein CASSQTSGIGKTQYF.

The chain links TRBV5-6 to TRBJ2-1; no firm D call. CDR3 length equals 14 residues. The V and J ends lost 0 bases and 7 bases respectively, with 11 bases between them. The germline gives CDR1 SGHDT, CDR2 YYEEEE. The CDR3: CASSLAILNNEQFF. CDR3 DNA sequence: TGTGCCAGCAGCTTGGCCATTTTGAATAATGAGCAGTTCTTC.

V and J are TRBV5-1 and TRBJ2-1; TRBD2 agrees at 10 bases. The CDR3 has 16 amino acids. Germline-derived CDR1 and CDR2 are SGHRS and YFSETQ. The J segment lost 8 bases and the V segment lost 0 bases, leaving 8 bases of the junction unmatched. The CDR3 is CASSLGVAGGRDEQFF. The CDR3 DNA sequence: TGCGCCAGCAGCTTGGGGGTAGCGGGAGGTAGGGATGAGCAGTTCTTC.

The chain employs TRBV20-1 and TRBJ1-1, with D perhaps matching TRBD1 (5 bases). This CDR3 has 11 amino acids. V lost 8 bases, J lost 5 bases, and 12 bases lay in between. CDR1 and CDR2 from the germline V gene are DFQATT and SNEGSKA (reference sequence). CDR3 DNA: TGCAGTCAGAGGGGTTTAACTGAAGCTTTCTTT. This sequence encodes CSQRGLTEAFF.

The rearrangement uses TRBV4-3 and TRBJ2-7; D unclear. This CDR3 region has 13 residues. V lost 0 bases and J 4 bases, leaving 7 bases between the germline ends. Germline V gene sequence: CDR1 LGHNA, CDR2 YSLEER. For the CDR3, the DNA is TGCGCCAGCAGCCAAGATATGGAGTACGAGCAGTACTTC. This codes for CASSQDMEYEQYF.

The chain carries TRBV14 and TRBJ2-4, with D maybe TRBD1 (5 bases). Germline CDR1 is SGHDN and CDR2 is FVKESK. This CDR3 has 15 residues. V dropped 2 bases and J dropped 0 bases, with 8 bases sitting between them. The DNA of the CDR3 is TGTGCCAGCAGCCAAACAGGAGTAGCCAAAAACATTCAGTACTTC. Protein product: CASSQTGVAKNIQYF.

The chain links TRBV29-1 to TRBJ2-7; D is possibly TRBD1 (6 bases). CDR3 length equals 13 residues. From germline, CDR1 is SQVTM and CDR2 ANQGSEA. V was clipped by 1 base and J by 4 bases, with 11 bases between them. For the CDR3, the DNA is TGCAGCGTTGAAGGTCCCAGGGGATACGAGCAGTACTTC. This encodes CSVEGPRGYEQYF.

This rearrangement joins TRBV28 to TRBJ1-1; maybe TRBD1 (5 bases). The CDR3 length is 13 residues. Germline V CDR1 and CDR2: MDHEN, SYDVKM. V was pared by 1 base and J by 6 bases, with 9 bases between. Here the CDR3 reads CASSLYGAPEAFF. In DNA, the CDR3 is TGTGCCAGCAGTTTATATGGGGCTCCTGAAGCTTTCTTT.

The rearrangement uses TRBV29-1 and TRBJ1-1, with no clear D. V was clipped by 1 base and J by 1 base, with 4 bases between them. The CDR3 consists of 12 residues. CDR1 and CDR2 (germline): SQVTM, ANQGSEA. CDR3 residues: CSVEGQNTEAFF. CDR3 coding DNA: TGCAGCGTTGAAGGACAGAACACTGAAGCTTTCTTT. Together with reference TRBV29-1 and TRBJ1-1, the CDR3 gives the full variable domain: SAVISQKPSRDICQRGTSLTIQCQVDSQVTMMFWYRQQPGQSLTLIATANQGSEATYESGFVIDKFPISRPNLTFSTLTVSNMSPEDSSIYLCSVEGQNTEAFFGQGTRLTVV.

The V call is TRBV5-4, the J call TRBJ2-1, with 12 bases aligning to TRBD2. Trimming cost V 2 bases and J 7 bases; bases outside gene matches: 7. Germline V gene data show CDR1 as SGHNT and CDR2 as YYREEE (reference sequence). The CDR3 has 16 residues. The CDR3 spells CASSFRLAGEGNEQFF. The DNA of the CDR3 is TGTGCCAGCAGCTTCCGACTAGCGGGAGAAGGAAATGAGCAGTTCTTC.

The chain couples TRBV19 to TRBJ2-7; D is ambiguous. The germline V gene has CDR1 LNHDA and CDR2 SQIVND (reference sequence). This CDR3 is 15 amino acids long. Between the trimmed V and J ends, which lost 5 bases and 4 bases, there was a span of 18 bases. CDR3 DNA: TGTGCCAGTAGTCTTAGGCCCGCCTCGACTTACGAGCAGTACTTC. Translated: CASSLRPASTYEQYF.